This T cell receptor (beta chain) was sequenced during a study of blood T cell repertoires in COVID-19. The germline CDR1 and CDR2 sequences are SGHRS and YFSETQ. The CDR3 extends over 17 amino acids. J gave up 0 bases and V 0 bases, and 6 bases lay outside the gene matches. Sequencing used immunoSEQ multiplex PCR; TCRdb keeps in-frame clones, though not all of them. The sample has 300,000 to 400,000 clones, around 87% seen once. Seattle patients were enrolled during active infection and followed longitudinally. This TCR was recovered from a woman aged 50 to 60 with COVID-19, enrolled during active disease. The chain employs TRBV5-1 and TRBJ1-1; 9 bases are shared with TRBD1. The sequenced sample consisted of peripheral blood. CDR3 in amino acids: CASSLAGTGRMNTEAFF. The CDR3 DNA follows: TGCGCCAGCAGCTTGGCCGGGACAGGGAGGATGAACACTGAAGCTTTCTTT. The complete variable domain, with remaining parts taken from reference TRBV5-1 and TRBJ1-1, reads KAGVTQTPRYLIKTRGQQVTLSCSPISGHRSVSWYQQTPGQGLQFLFEYFSETQRNKGNFPGRFSGRQFSNSRSEMNVSTLELGDSALYLCASSLAGTGRMNTEAFFGQGTRLTVV.